These 27 T cell receptor beta chains were sequenced from one sample in a study of vaccination effects on CD4 cells after COVID-19. Using immunoSEQ multiplex PCR, the repertoire was profiled, and TCRdb retains in-frame clones only, with some absent. The sample lists around 47,000 clones, roughly 65% occurring once. Their recognized antigens are unknown. Viral peptide pools were used in the ViraFEST assay to expand antigen-specific CD4+ T cells, and sequencing came afterward. CD4+ T cell isolation took place after more than eight days of culture. Confirmation by PCR established that the person had SARS-CoV-2 infection between March and December 2020. The specimen was CD4+ T cells from PBMCs cultured with a peptide pool, collected before COVID-19 vaccination. These receptors originate from a human donor who had a prior SARS-CoV-2 infection.

The chain joins TRBV7-8 to TRBJ2-7; 9 bases map to TRBD1. The CDR3 extends over 15 amino acids. Unmatched junction bases numbered 8, after V lost 3 bases and J lost 5 bases. Germline V gene data show CDR1 as SGHVS and CDR2 as FQNEAQ. CDR3 residues: CASSFQQGARDEQYF. The CDR3 region has the DNA TGTGCCAGCAGCTTTCAACAGGGGGCGCGCGACGAGCAGTACTTC.

V gene TRBV5-1 combines with J gene TRBJ2-2; D could derive from TRBD1 or TRBD2 (6 bases each). The CDR3 consists of 16 residues. Germline assignment: CDR1 SGHRS and CDR2 YFSETQ. V lost 0 bases, J lost 4 bases, and 13 bases lay in between. In DNA form, the CDR3 reads TGCGCCAGCAGCTTGGAGGGGGGCTTGGTCACCGGGGAGCTGTTTTTT. This sequence encodes CASSLEGGLVTGELFF.

J is TRBJ2-6 and V is TRBV27; a possible D gene is TRBD1 (5 bases). Germline values: CDR1 MNHEY, CDR2 SMNVEV (reference sequence). This CDR3 region has 17 residues. Trimming stripped 3 bases from V and 0 bases from J, with 12 bases between. CDR3 amino acids: CASSFLSGISGANVLTF. Written as DNA, the CDR3 is TGTGCCAGCAGTTTTTTATCAGGGATCTCTGGGGCCAACGTCCTGACTTTC.

In this sample, this clone turned up a few times. V and J are TRBV18 and TRBJ2-1; 11 nucleotides match TRBD2. CDR3 length: 15 residues. Losses at the gene ends were 2 bases for V and 6 bases for J; bases not matched to a gene: 3. Germline CDR1 KGHSH, CDR2 LQKENI. The CDR3 bases are TGTGCCAGCTCACCATATAGCGGGGGGGCCAATGAGCAGTTCTTC. Translating gives CASSPYSGGANEQFF.

The chain couples TRBV15 to TRBJ2-2, with 7 bases identical to TRBD1. CDR1 LNHNV and CDR2 YYDKDF come from the germline V gene (reference sequence). This CDR3 region has 16 residues. With 1 base clipped from V and 0 bases from J, the junction kept 2 bases outside the gene matches. The CDR3 sequence is CATSRGDSTNTGELFF. The CDR3 DNA reads TGTGCCACCAGCAGAGGGGACAGCACGAACACCGGGGAGCTGTTTTTT.

The rearrangement joins TRBV18 to TRBJ1-2; D not certain. The CDR3 has 16 residues. Germline-derived CDR1 and CDR2 are KGHSH and LQKENI. V was trimmed by 2 bases and J by 4 bases, leaving 17 bases between them. The CDR3 DNA is TGTGCCAGCTCACCATCCCCGGAGGTTTCTAGCTATGGCTACACCTTC. This translates into CASSPSPEVSSYGYTF. Full variable domain (missing parts from reference TRBV18 and TRBJ1-2): NAGVMQNPRHLVRRRGQEARLRCSPMKGHSHVYWYRQLPEEGLKFMVYLQKENIIDESGMPKERFSAEFPKEGPSILRIQQVVRGDSAAYFCASSPSPEVSSYGYTFGSGTRLTVV.

V and J are TRBV12-3 or TRBV12-4 and TRBJ2-1; no firm D call. V dropped 0 bases and J dropped 11 bases, with 11 bases sitting between them. This CDR3 comprises 13 residues. The CDR3 protein is CASSLALGLKQFF. For the CDR3, the DNA is TGTGCCAGCAGTTTAGCGCTGGGTCTTAAGCAGTTCTTC.

There are a few counts of this clone. This sequence joins TRBV7-2 and TRBJ2-7; 7 bases agree with TRBD1. Germline V CDR1 and CDR2: SGHTA, FQGNSA. V was pared by 3 bases and J by 4 bases, with 12 bases of the junction left unmatched. This CDR3 contains 16 residues. DNA for the CDR3: TGTGCCAGCAGCTTCACCTCCGGGACAGAAACATACGAGCAGTACTTC. Translated: CASSFTSGTETYEQYF. Looking up the rest from reference TRBV7-2 and TRBJ2-7 gives the full variable domain: GAGVSQSPSNKVTEKGKDVELRCDPISGHTALYWYRQSLGQGLEFLIYFQGNSAPDKSGLPSDRFSAERTGGSVSTLTIQRTQQEDSAVYLCASSFTSGTETYEQYFGPGTRLTVT.

The rearrangement joins TRBV2 to TRBJ1-1, with unresolved D. The CDR3 totals 11 residues. Per the germline V gene, CDR1 is SNHLY and CDR2 is FYNNEI. Trimming left V 8 bases short and J 8 bases short, with 12 bases between. CDR3 loop: CASDPKSEAFF. CDR3 sequence (DNA): TGTGCCAGCGATCCTAAAAGCGAAGCTTTCTTT.

The gene calls are TRBV7-3 and TRBJ2-3; D is perhaps TRBD2 (6 bases). Germline values: CDR1 SGHTA, CDR2 FQGTGA. The CDR3 length is 18 residues. V was cut by 5 bases and J by 0 bases, with 21 bases left in between. The CDR3 is CASSPLGALSGSTDTQYF. The CDR3 DNA is TGTGCCAGCAGCCCGCTAGGAGCTCTCAGCGGGAGCACAGATACGCAGTATTTT.

CDR3 nucleotide sequence: TGTGCCAGCGAAGACGCGAACACCGGGGAGCTGTTTTTT. This encodes CASEDANTGELFF. The rearrangement joins TRBV6-5 to TRBJ2-2; D is uncertain. With 8 bases removed from V and 0 bases from J, the gap between germline ends came to 7 bases. CDR3 size: 13 residues. CDR1 and CDR2 from the germline V gene are MNHEY and SVGAGI.

The table lists this clone with a count of one. The rearrangement joins TRBV3-1 (or the pseudogene TRBV3-2) to TRBJ2-1; TRBD2 matches at 8 bases. The CDR3 runs 16 residues. After removal of 3 bases from V and 12 bases from J, the junction contained 16 bases not matched to a gene. Germline assignment: CDR1 LGHDT and CDR2 YNNKEL (reference sequence). As DNA, the CDR3 is TGTGCCAGCAGCCAGTATAATAGCGGGGCCCCTCTGGGGCAGTTCTTC. Translation gives CASSQYNSGAPLGQFF.

There are a few counts of this clone. The chain recombines TRBV6-6 with TRBJ2-7; weak D call: TRBD1 (6 bases). Germline V gives CDR1 MNHNY, CDR2 SVGAGI (reference sequence). V lost 1 base to trimming and J lost 13 bases, with 17 bases between them. The CDR3 sequence is 13 residues long. As DNA, the CDR3 is TGTGCCAGCAGTTACTGCACAGGGTGTGGCGAATACTTC. It codes for CASSYCTGCGEYF.

The rearrangement links TRBV20-1 to TRBJ1-1; D gene ambiguous. Germline CDR1 DFQATT, CDR2 SNEGSKA (reference sequence). With 5 bases removed from V and 4 bases from J, the gap between germline ends came to 8 bases. CDR3 length equals 11 residues. Here the CDR3 DNA reads TGCAGTGCTGCGAGGTTCACTGAAGCTTTCTTT. This sequence encodes CSAARFTEAFF.

This chain connects TRBV4-1 to TRBJ1-6; maybe TRBD1 (6 bases). The CDR3 consists of 17 residues. V gave up 1 base and J gave up 0 bases, with 10 bases separating them. Germline V CDR1 and CDR2: MGHRA, YSYEKL. CDR3 in DNA: TGCGCCAGCAGCCAAGGACAGGCGAGCTCCTATAATTCACCCCTCCACTTT. Translation: CASSQGQASSYNSPLHF.

CDR3 in amino acids: CASSLRQGKTYEQYF. The CDR3 DNA sequence: TGTGCCAGCAGCTTACGGCAGGGCAAAACCTACGAGCAGTACTTC. The chain is built from TRBV11-1 and TRBJ2-7; D is perhaps TRBD1 (5 bases). Germline V gene data show CDR1 as SGHAT and CDR2 as FQDESV (reference sequence). This CDR3 region has 15 residues. The germline V and J ends were trimmed by 2 bases and 2 bases, with 13 bases remaining between them. The whole variable domain, remainder taken from reference TRBV11-1 and TRBJ2-7, is EAEVAQSPRYKITEKSQAVAFWCDPISGHATLYWYRQILGQGPELLVQFQDESVVDDSQLPKDRFSAERLKGVDSTLKIQPAELGDSAMYLCASSLRQGKTYEQYFGPGTRLTVT.

Only a few counts were recorded for this clone. The chain couples TRBV19 to TRBJ1-5; tentative D call: TRBD1 (6 bases). Germline V gene sequence: CDR1 LNHDA, CDR2 SQIVND (reference sequence). The germline V and J ends were trimmed by 7 bases and 4 bases, with 17 bases remaining between them. This CDR3 spans 15 amino acids. CDR3 loop: CASTQGLNLNQPQHF. DNA of the CDR3: TGTGCCAGTACGCAGGGGCTCAACCTAAATCAGCCCCAGCATTTT.

The chain couples TRBV15 to TRBJ2-7; D not resolved. Germline CDR1 reads LNHNV; CDR2 reads YYDKDF (reference sequence). The germline V and J ends were trimmed by 1 base and 2 bases, with 12 bases remaining between them. CDR3 length: 15 amino acids. CDR3 sequence reads: CATSRGQDATYEQYF. The CDR3, as DNA: TGTGCCACCAGCAGAGGGCAGGACGCAACCTACGAGCAGTACTTC.

The rearrangement uses TRBV28 and TRBJ2-1; D ambiguous. The CDR3 length is 13 residues. Germline CDR1 is MDHEN and CDR2 is SYDVKM. With 6 bases removed from V and 15 bases from J, the gap between germline ends came to 21 bases. CDR3 loop: CASRTSGLQDPFF. DNA for the CDR3: TGTGCCAGCAGGACTTCCGGGCTTCAGGACCCGTTCTTC.

This clone has a handful of counts. This chain uses TRBV28 with TRBJ2-7; the D gene is possibly TRBD2 (6 bases). CDR1 and CDR2 from the germline V gene are MDHEN and SYDVKM. V dropped 6 bases and J dropped 1 base, with 19 bases sitting between them. This CDR3 has 16 residues. CDR3 DNA: TGTGCCAGCAGCCCGGTCAATTCGGCGGGATCCTACGAGCAGTACTTC. The encoded protein is CASSPVNSAGSYEQYF. Variable domain in full (rest from reference TRBV28 and TRBJ2-7): DVKVTQSSRYLVKRTGEKVFLECVQDMDHENMFWYRQDPGLGLRLIYFSYDVKMKEKGDIPEGYSVSREKKERFSLILESASTNQTSMYLCASSPVNSAGSYEQYFGPGTRLTVT.

V gene TRBV6-5 combines with J gene TRBJ1-2; tentatively, D is TRBD1 (6 bases). The V end was cut by 0 bases, the J end by 3 bases, with 14 bases between. This CDR3 is 16 amino acids long. Germline assignment: CDR1 MNHEY and CDR2 SVGAGI. The CDR3 nucleotides read TGTGCCAGCAGTTACTCGGGCGGGGGGCCGTACTATGGCTACACCTTC. This codes for CASSYSGGGPYYGYTF.

The J gene is TRBJ2-1, the V gene TRBV15, with 12 bases lining up with TRBD2. In germline, CDR1 is LNHNV, CDR2 YYDKDF (reference sequence). The V segment lost 3 bases and the J segment 6 bases; nucleotides outside the gene matches: 3. The CDR3 consists of 15 residues. The CDR3 DNA follows: TGTGCCACCAGCAGGCAACTAGCGGGGGGCAATGAGCAGTTCTTC. Translation: CATSRQLAGGNEQFF.

This rearrangement joins TRBV5-4 to TRBJ2-6; D is possibly TRBD2 (6 bases). Between the trimmed V and J ends, which lost 5 bases and 2 bases, there was a span of 14 bases. The CDR3 covers 16 residues. Germline V gives CDR1 SGHNT, CDR2 YYREEE (reference sequence). The CDR3, as DNA: TGTGCCAGCAGTCCCGACGGGGGAACTGGGGCCAACGTCCTGACTTTC. It codes for CASSPDGGTGANVLTF.

The chain is built from TRBV29-1 and TRBJ2-5; 15 bases agree with TRBD2. The CDR3 loop spans 15 amino acids. Per germline, CDR1 SQVTM and CDR2 ANQGSEA. The V segment lost 6 bases and the J segment 4 bases; nucleotides outside the gene matches: 6. The CDR3 nucleotides are TGCAGCGTCCGCCGGACTAGCGGGAGGGCAGAGACCCAGTACTTC. This encodes CSVRRTSGRAETQYF.

This clone was seen a single time. V usage is TRBV11-2 and J usage is TRBJ1-2; 7 bases are shared with TRBD1. Losses at the gene ends were 7 bases for V and 0 bases for J; bases not matched to a gene: 5. In germline, CDR1 is SGHAT, CDR2 FQNNGV. This CDR3 has 14 amino acids. The CDR3 loop is CASTDRATNYGYTF. In DNA form, the CDR3 reads TGTGCCAGCACCGACAGGGCAACTAACTATGGCTACACCTTC.

The table lists this clone with a count of one. The V and J genes are TRBV6-4 and TRBJ2-6; D is uncertain. The germline CDR1 and CDR2 sequences are MRHNA and SNTAGT. The CDR3 contains 14 residues. V gave up 2 bases and J gave up 0 bases, with 2 bases separating them. CDR3 bases: TGTGCCAGCAGTGACAACTCTGGGGCCAACGTCCTGACTTTC. As protein: CASSDNSGANVLTF.

V and J are TRBV3-1 (or the pseudogene TRBV3-2) and TRBJ2-1, with D possibly matching TRBD1 (6 bases). Trimming shortened V by 0 bases and J by 7 bases, and 16 bases separated the two germline ends. The CDR3 is made up of 16 amino acids. CDR1 and CDR2 (germline): LGHDT, YNNKEL (reference sequence). As DNA, the CDR3 is TGTGCCAGCAGCCAAGAGGACAGACAATGGGGTAATGAGCAGTTCTTC. This gives the protein CASSQEDRQWGNEQFF.